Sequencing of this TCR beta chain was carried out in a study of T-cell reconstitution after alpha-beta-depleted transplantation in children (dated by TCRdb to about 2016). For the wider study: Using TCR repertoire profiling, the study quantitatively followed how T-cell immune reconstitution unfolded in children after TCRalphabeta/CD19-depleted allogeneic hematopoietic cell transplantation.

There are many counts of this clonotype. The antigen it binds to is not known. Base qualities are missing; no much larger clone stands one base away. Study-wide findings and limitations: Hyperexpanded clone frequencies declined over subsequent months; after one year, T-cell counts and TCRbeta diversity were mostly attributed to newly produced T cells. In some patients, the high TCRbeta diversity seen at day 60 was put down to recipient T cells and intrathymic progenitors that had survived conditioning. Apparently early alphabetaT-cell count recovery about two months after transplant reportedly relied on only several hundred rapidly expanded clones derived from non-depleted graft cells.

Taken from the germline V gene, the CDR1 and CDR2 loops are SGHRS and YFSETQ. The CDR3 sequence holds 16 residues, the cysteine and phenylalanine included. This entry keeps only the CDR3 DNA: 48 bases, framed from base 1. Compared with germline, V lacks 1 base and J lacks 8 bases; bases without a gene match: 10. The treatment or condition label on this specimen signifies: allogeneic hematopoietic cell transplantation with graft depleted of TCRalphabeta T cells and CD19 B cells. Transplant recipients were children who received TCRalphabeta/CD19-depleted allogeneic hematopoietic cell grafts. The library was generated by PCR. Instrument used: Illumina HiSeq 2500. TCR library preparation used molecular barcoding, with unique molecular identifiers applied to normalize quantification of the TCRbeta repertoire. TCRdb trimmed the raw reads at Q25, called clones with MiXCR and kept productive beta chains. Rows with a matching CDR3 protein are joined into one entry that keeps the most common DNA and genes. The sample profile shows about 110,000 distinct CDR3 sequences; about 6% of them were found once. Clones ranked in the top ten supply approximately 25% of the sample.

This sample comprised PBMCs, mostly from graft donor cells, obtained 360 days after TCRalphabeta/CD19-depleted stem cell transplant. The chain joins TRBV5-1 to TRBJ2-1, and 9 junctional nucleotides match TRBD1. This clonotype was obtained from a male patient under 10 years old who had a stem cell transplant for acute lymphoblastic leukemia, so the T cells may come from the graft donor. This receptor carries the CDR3 CASSLWGTGLNHEQFF. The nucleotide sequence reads TGCGCCAGCAGCTTGTGGGGGACAGGGTTAAATCATGAGCAGTTCTTC.